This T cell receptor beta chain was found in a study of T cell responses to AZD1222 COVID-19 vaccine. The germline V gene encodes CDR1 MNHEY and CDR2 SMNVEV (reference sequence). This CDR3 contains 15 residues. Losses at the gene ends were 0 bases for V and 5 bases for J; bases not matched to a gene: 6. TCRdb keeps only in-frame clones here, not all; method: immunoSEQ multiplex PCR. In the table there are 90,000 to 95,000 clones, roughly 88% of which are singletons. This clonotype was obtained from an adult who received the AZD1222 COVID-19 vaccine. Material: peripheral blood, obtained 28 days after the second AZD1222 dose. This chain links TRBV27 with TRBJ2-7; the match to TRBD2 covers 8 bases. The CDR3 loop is CASSLSGAGANEQYF. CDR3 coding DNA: TGTGCCAGCAGTTTATCTGGAGCGGGAGCAAACGAGCAGTACTTC.